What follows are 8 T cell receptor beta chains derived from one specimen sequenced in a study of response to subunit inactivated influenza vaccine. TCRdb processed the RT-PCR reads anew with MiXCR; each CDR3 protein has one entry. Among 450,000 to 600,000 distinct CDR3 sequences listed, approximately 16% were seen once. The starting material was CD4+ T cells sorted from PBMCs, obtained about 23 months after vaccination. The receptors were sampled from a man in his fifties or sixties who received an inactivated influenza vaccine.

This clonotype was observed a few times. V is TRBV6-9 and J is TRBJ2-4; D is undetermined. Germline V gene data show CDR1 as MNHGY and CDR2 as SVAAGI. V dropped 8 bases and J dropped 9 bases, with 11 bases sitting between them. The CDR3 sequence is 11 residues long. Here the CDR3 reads CASPRIRIQYF. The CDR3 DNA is TGTGCCAGCCCGCGAATTCGCATTCAGTACTTC.

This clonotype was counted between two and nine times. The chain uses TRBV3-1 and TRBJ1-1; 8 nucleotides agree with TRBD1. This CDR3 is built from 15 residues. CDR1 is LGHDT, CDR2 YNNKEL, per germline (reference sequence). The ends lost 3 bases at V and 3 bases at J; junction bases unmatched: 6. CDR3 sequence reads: CASSHVLQGDTEAFF. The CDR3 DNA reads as TGTGCCAGCAGCCACGTATTACAGGGGGACACTGAAGCTTTCTTT.

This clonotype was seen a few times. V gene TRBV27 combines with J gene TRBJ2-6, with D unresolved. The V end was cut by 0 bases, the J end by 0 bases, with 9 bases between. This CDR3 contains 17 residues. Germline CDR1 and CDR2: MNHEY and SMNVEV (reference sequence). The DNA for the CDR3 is TGTGCCAGCAGTTTATCTGGCCGAAGCTCTGGGGCCAACGTCCTGACTTTC. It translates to CASSLSGRSSGANVLTF.

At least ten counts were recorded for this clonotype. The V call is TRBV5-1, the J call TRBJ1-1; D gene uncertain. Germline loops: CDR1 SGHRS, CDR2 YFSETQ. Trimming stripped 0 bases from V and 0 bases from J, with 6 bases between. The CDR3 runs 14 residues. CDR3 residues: CASSLGHLNTEAFF. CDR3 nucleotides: TGCGCCAGCAGCTTGGGACACTTGAACACTGAAGCTTTCTTT.

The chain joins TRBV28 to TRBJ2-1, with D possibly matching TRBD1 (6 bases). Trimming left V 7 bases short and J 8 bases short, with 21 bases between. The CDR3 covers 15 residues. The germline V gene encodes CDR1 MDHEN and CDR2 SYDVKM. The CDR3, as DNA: TGTGCCAGCATTTGGGCAGGGGCGCAGGGGCATGAGCAGTTCTTC. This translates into CASIWAGAQGHEQFF. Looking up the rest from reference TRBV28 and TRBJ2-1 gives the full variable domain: DVKVTQSSRYLVKRTGEKVFLECVQDMDHENMFWYRQDPGLGLRLIYFSYDVKMKEKGDIPEGYSVSREKKERFSLILESASTNQTSMYLCASIWAGAQGHEQFFGPGTRLTVL.

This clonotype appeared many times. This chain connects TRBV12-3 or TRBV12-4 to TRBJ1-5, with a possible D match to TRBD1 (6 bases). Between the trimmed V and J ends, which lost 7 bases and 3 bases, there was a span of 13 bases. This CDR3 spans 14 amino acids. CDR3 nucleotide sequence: TGTGCCAGCAATTCCGGGACACTCAATCAGCCCCAGCATTTT. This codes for CASNSGTLNQPQHF.

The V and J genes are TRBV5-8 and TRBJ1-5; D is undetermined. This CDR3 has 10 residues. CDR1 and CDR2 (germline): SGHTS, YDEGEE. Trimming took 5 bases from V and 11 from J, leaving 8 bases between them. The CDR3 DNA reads TGTGCCAGCAGAGGCGGAGCCCAGCATTTT. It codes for CASRGGAQHF.

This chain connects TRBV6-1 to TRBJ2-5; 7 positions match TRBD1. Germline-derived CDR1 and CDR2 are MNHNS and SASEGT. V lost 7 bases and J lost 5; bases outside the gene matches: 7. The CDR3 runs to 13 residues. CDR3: CASNKPGQETQYF. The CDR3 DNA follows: TGTGCCAGCAACAAGCCGGGACAGGAGACCCAGTACTTC.